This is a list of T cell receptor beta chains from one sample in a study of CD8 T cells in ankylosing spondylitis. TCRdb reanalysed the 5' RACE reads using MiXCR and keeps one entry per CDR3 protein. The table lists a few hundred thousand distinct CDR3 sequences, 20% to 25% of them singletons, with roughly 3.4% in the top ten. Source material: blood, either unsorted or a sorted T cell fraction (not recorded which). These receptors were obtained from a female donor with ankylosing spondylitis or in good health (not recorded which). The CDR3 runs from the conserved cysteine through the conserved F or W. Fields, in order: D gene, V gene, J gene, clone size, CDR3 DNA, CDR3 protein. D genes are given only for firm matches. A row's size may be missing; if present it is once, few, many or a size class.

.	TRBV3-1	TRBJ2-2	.	TGTGCCAGCAGCCAAGAATTTCTAGGCGACACCGGGGAGCTGTTTTTT	CASSQEFLGDTGELFF
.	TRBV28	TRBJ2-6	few	TGTGCCAGCACCCGCTCTGGGGCCAACGTCCTGACTTTC	CASTRSGANVLTF
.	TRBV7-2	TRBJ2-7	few	TGTGCCAGCAGCCCCGGGGACTCGACCTTGGAGCAGTACTTC	CASSPGDSTLEQYF
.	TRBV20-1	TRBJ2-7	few	TGCAGTGCTAGGGAAACTAGGGGGGAGCAGTACTTC	CSARETRGEQYF
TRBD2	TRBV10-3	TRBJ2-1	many	TGTGCCACCACATTAGCGGGAGGTCACAATGAGCAGTTCTTC	CATTLAGGHNEQFF
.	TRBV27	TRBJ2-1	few	TGTGCCAGCAGTTTCGATCGGGCCTTTCAACAGTTCTTC	CASSFDRAFQQFF
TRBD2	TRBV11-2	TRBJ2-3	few	TGTGCCAGCAGCCCTCGTCGGACTAGCGGGGTTAGCACAGATACGCAGTATTTT	CASSPRRTSGVSTDTQYF
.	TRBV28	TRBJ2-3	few	TGTGCCGTCAGCAGGCGGACGATTTTAGATACGCAGTATTTT	CAVSRRTILDTQYF
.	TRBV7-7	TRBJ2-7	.	TGTGCCAGCAGCCCCTGCATGAAAGCCTACGAGCAGTACTTC	CASSPCMKAYEQYF
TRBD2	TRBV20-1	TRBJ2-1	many	TGCAGTGCTAGAGATCTTGACCTGCTCACTAGCGGTGCCTACAATGAGCAGTTCTTC	CSARDLDLLTSGAYNEQFF
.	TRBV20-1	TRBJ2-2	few	TGCAGTGCCACTAGCAACTCCAGGGAGCTGTTTTTT	CSATSNSRELFF
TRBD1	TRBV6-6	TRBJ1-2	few	TGTGCCAGCAGTTACTCCGGGACAGGATCTGGTGGCTACACCTTC	CASSYSGTGSGGYTF
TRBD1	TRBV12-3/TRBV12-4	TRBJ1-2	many	TGTGCCAGCAGTCCACAGGGGACCTATGGCTACACCTTC	CASSPQGTYGYTF
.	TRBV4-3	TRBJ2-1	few	TGCGCCAGCAGCCAAGATCGGGGACTCGAAGACAATGAGCAGTTCTTC	CASSQDRGLEDNEQFF
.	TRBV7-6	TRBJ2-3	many	TGTGCCAGCAGCTTAGAGCCGGGCACAGATACGCAGTATTTT	CASSLEPGTDTQYF
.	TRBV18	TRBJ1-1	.	TGTGCCAGCTCACCCGGGACTTCGACTGAAGCTTTCTTT	CASSPGTSTEAFF
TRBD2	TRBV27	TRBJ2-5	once	TGTGCCAGCAGCAGGATCGGACTAGGGCGGGAGACCCAGTACTTC	CASSRIGLGRETQYF
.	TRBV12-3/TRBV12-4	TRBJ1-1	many	TGTGCCAGCAGCCTCCAAGGAGACACTGAAGCTTTCTTT	CASSLQGDTEAFF
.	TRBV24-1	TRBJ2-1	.	TGTGCCACCAGTGCACCGGCCAATGAGCAGTTCTTC	CATSAPANEQFF
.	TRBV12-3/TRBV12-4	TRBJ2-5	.	TGTGCCAGCAGTTTAGGGGACTTACAAGAGACCCAGTACTTC	CASSLGDLQETQYF
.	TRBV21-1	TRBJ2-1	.	TGTGCCAGCAGCAACCTACGGCACAATGAGCAGTTCTTC	CASSNLRHNEQFF
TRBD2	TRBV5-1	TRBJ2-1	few	TGCGCCAGCAGCTTGGTAGCGGGAAGAGGATCCTACAATGAGCAGTTCTTC	CASSLVAGRGSYNEQFF
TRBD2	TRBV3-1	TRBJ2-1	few	TGTGCCAGCAGCCAAACCCGACGGGGCGGGAGCGCCGGGAACGAGGCCTACAATGAGCAGTTCTTC	CASSQTRRGGSAGNEAYNEQFF
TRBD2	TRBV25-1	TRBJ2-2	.	TGTGCCAGCAGTGACGGGACTAGAGATGCCGGGGAGCTGTTTTTT	CASSDGTRDAGELFF
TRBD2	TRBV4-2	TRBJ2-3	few	TGTGCCAGCAGCCAAATTAGTGGAGGACTAGCGGGAGTAGGGACAGATACGCAGTATTTT	CASSQISGGLAGVGTDTQYF
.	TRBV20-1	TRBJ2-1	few	TGCAGTGCTAGAAACGACAGCCGTTTTACCCATTCCTACAATGAGCAGTTCTTC	CSARNDSRFTHSYNEQFF
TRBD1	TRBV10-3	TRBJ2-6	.	TGTGCCATCACTTCCACCGGGACAGGGTTCTCTGGGGCCAACGTCCTGACTTTC	CAITSTGTGFSGANVLTF